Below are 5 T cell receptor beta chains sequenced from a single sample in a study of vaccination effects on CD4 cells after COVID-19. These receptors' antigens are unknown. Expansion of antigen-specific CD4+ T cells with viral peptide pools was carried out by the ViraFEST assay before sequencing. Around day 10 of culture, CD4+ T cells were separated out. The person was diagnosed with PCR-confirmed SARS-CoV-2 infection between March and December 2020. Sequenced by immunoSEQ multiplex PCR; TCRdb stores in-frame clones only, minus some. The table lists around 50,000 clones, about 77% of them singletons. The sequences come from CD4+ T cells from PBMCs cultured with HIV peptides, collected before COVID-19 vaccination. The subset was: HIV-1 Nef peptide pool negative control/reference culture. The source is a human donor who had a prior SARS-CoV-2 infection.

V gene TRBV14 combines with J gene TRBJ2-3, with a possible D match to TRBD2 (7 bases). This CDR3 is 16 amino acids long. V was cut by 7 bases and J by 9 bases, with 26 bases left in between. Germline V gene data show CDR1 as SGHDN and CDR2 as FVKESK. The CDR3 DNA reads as TGTGCCAGCACCTCCTTGGGGGGGGCTGGGGCATTGACGCAGTATTTT. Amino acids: CASTSLGGAGALTQYF.

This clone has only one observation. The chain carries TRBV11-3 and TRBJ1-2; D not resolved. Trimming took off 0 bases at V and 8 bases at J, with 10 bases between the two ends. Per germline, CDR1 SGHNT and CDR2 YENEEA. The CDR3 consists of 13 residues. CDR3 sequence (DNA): TGTGCCAGCAGCTTAGAGGGCGGTGCCGGCTACACCTTC. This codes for CASSLEGGAGYTF.

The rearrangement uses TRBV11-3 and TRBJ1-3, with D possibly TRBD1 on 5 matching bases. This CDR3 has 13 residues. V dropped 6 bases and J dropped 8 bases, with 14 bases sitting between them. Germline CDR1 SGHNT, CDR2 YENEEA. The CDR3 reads CASSFRGVDTIYF. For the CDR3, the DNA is TGTGCCAGCAGTTTTAGGGGTGTCGACACCATATATTTT.

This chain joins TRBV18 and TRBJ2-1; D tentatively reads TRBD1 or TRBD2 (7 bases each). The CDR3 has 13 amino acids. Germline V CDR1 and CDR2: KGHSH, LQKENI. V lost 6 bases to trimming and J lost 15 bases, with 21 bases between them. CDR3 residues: CASSQGGPGRMFF. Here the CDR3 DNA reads TGTGCCAGCTCCCAGGGGGGACCCGGGAGGATGTTCTTC.

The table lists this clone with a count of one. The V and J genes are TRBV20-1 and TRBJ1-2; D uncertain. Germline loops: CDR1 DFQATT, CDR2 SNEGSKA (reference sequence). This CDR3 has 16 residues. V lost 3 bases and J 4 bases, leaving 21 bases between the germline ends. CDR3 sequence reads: CSASAIGLGLGYGYTF. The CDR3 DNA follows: TGCAGTGCTAGTGCAATAGGGCTGGGTTTAGGCTATGGCTACACCTTC.